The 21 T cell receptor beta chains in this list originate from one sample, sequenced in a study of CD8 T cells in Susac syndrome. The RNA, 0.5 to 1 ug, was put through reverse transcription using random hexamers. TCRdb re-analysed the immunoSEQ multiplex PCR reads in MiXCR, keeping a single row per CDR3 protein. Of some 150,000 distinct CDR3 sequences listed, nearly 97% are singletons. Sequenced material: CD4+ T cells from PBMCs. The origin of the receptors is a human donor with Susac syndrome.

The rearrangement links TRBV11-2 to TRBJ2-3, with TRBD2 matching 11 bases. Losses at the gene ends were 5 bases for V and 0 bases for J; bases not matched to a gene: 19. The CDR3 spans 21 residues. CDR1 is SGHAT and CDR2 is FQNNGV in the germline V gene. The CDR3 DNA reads TGTGCCAGCAGCCCCGCTGGTGGGGTAGGACTAGCGGGCAGAAGCACAGATACGCAGTATTTT. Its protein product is CASSPAGGVGLAGRSTDTQYF.

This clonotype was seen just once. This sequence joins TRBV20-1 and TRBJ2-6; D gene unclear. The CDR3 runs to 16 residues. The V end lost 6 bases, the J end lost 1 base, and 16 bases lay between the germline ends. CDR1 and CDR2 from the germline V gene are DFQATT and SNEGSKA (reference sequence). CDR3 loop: CSAPPGLSSGANVLTF. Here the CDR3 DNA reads TGCAGTGCCCCCCCCGGCCTAAGTTCTGGGGCCAACGTCCTGACTTTC.

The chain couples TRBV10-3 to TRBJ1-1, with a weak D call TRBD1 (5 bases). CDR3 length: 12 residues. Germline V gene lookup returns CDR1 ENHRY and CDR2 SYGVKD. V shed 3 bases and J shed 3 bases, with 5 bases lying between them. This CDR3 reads CAISEQDTEAFF. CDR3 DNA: TGTGCCATCAGTGAACAGGACACTGAAGCTTTCTTT.

CDR3 amino acids: CASTYQGRGQGAFF. In DNA form, the CDR3 reads TGTGCCAGCACCTACCAAGGCAGGGGGCAAGGAGCTTTCTTT. The chain employs TRBV12-3 or TRBV12-4 and TRBJ1-1; 8 bases match TRBD1. After removal of 7 bases from V and 10 bases from J, the junction contained 14 bases not matched to a gene. The CDR3 runs to 14 residues.

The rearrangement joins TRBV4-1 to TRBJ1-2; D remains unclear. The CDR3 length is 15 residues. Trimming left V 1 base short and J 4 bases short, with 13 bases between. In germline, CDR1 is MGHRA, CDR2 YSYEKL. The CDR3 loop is CASSQAPDGVYGYTF. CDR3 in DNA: TGCGCCAGCAGCCAAGCCCCGGACGGAGTCTATGGCTACACCTTC.

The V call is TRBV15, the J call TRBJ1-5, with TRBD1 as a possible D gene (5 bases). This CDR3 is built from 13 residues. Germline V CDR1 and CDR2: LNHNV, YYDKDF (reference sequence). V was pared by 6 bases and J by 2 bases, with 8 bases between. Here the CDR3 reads CATRRGGNQPQHF. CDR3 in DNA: TGTGCCACCAGGCGGGGGGGCAATCAGCCCCAGCATTTT.

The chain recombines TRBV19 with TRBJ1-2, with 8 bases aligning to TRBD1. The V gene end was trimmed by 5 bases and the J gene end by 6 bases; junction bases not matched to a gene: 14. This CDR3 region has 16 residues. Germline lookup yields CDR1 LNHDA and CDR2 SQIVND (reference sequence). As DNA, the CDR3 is TGTGCCAGTAGTGGTGGACAGGGTTACGGGGAGAATGGCTACACCTTC. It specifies CASSGGQGYGENGYTF. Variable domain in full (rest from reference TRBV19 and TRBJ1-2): DGGITQSPKYLFRKEGQNVTLSCEQNLNHDAMYWYRQDPGQGLRLIYYSQIVNDFQKGDIAEGYSVSREKKESFPLTVTSAQKNPTAFYLCASSGGQGYGENGYTFGSGTRLTVV.

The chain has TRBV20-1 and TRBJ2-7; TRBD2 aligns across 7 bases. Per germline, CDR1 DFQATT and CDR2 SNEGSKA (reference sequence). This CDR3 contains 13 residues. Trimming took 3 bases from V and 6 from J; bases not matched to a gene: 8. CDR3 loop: CSARGGRGLEQYF. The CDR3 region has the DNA TGCAGTGCTAGGGGCGGGAGAGGTCTCGAGCAGTACTTC.

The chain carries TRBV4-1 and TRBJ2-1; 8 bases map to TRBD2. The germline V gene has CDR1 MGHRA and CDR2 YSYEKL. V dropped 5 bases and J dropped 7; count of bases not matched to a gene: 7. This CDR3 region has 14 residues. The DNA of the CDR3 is TGCGCCAGCAGCGGTCCGGGACTAGGAAATGAGCAGTTCTTC. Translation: CASSGPGLGNEQFF.

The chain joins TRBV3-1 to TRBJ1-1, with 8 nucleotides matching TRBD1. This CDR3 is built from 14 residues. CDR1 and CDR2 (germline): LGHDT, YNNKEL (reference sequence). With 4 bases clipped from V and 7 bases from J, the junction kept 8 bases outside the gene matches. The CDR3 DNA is TGTGCCAGCAGCCCAACCGACAGGGGCCGTGAAGCTTTCTTT. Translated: CASSPTDRGREAFF. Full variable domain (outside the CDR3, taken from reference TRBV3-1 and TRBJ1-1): DTAVSQTPKYLVTQMGNDKSIKCEQNLGHDTMYWYKQDSKKFLKIMFSYNNKELIINETVPNRFSPKSPDKAHLNLHINSLELGDSAVYFCASSPTDRGREAFFGQGTRLTVV.

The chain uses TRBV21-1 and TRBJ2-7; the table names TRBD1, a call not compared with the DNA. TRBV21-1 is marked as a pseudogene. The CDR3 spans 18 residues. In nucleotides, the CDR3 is TGTGCCAGCAGCAAACTGAGGTACGGGACACACACTGTCTACGGGCAGTACTTC. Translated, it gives CASSKLRYGTHTVYGQYF.

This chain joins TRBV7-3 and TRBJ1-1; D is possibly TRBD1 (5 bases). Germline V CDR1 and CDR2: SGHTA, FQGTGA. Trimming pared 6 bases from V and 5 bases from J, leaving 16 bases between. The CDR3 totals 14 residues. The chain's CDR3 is CASSPDSGGTEAFF. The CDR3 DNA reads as TGTGCCAGCAGTCCGGACTCGGGGGGGACTGAAGCTTTCTTT.

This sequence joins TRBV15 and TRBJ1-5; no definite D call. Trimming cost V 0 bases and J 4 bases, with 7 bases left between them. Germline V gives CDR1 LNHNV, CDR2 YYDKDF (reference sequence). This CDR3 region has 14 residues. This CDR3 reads CATSREFLNQPQHF. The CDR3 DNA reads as TGTGCCACCAGCAGAGAGTTCCTTAATCAGCCCCAGCATTTT.

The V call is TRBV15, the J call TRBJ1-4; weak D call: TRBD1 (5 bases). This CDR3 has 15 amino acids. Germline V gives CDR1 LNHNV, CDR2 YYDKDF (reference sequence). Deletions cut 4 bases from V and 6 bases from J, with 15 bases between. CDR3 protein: CATSISGLTDEKLFF. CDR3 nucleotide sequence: TGTGCCACCAGCATCTCCGGACTGACAGATGAAAAACTGTTTTTT.

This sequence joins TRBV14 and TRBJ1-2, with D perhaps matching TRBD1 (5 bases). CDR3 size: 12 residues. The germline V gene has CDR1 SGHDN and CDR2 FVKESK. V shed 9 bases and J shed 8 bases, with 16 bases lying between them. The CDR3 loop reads CARPAGREGYTF. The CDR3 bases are TGTGCCAGGCCTGCGGGGCGGGAGGGCTACACCTTC.

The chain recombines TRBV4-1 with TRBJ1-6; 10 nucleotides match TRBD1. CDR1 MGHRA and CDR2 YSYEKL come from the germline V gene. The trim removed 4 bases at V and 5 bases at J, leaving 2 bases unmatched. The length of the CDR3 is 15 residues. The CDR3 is CASSLGQGNNSPLHF. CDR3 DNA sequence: TGCGCCAGCAGCCTGGGACAGGGGAATAATTCACCCCTCCACTTT.

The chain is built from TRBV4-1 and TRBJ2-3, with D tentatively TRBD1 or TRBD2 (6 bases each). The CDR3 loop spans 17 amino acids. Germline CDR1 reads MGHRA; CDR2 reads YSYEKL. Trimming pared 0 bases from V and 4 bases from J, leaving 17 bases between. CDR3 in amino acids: CASSQEIAGGGSDTQYF. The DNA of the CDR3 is TGCGCCAGCAGCCAAGAAATTGCCGGGGGCGGCTCAGATACGCAGTATTTT.

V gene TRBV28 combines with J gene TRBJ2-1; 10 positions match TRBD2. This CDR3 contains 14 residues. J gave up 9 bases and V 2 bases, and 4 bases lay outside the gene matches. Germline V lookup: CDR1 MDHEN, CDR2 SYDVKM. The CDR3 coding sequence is TGTGCCAGCAGTTTACTAGCGGGAGCTCTTGAGCAGTTCTTC. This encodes CASSLLAGALEQFF.

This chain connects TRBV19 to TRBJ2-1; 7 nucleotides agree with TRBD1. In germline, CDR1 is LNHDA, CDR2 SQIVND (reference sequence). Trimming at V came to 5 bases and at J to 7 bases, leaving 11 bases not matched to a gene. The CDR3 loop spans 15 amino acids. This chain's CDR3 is CASSPDRVSINEQFF. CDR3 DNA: TGTGCCAGTAGTCCAGACAGGGTGAGCATTAATGAGCAGTTCTTC.

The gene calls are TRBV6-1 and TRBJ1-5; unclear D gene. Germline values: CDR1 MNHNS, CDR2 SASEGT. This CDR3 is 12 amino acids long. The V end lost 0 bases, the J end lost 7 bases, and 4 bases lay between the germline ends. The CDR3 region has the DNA TGTGCCAGCAGTGAAGCATGGCAGCCCCAGCATTTT. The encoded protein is CASSEAWQPQHF.

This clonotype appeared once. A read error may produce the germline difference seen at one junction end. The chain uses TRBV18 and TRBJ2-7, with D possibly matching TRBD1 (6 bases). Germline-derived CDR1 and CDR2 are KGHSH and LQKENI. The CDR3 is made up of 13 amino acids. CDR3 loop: CTSSPGANYEQYF. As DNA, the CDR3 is TGTACCAGCTCACCAGGGGCTAACTACGAGCAGTACTTC.